This TCR beta chain was recorded in a study of blood T cell repertoires in COVID-19. Overall study context: PBMCs, B-cell-depleted T cells, or T cells provided the cDNA or gDNA that made up the material.

Per the authors' pipeline: Reference gene primer amplification in the assay estimated nucleated cell counts. The repertoire was sequenced with immunoSEQ multiplex PCR; TCRdb's copy has only in-frame clones and lacks some. That table furnishes V, J and clone size, whereas the DNA furnished D and trimming. The table shows hundreds of thousands of clones, with 88% occurring only once. Enrolled during active infection, Seattle patients were then followed longitudinally. Trimming at V came to 0 bases and at J to 3 bases, leaving 7 bases not matched to a gene. Germline V gene sequence: CDR1 SGHNT, CDR2 YENEEA. The CDR3 extends over 17 amino acids.

The origin of this receptor is a woman aged 30 to 39 with COVID-19, enrolled during active disease. The V and J genes are TRBV11-3 and TRBJ2-1; 8 bases match TRBD2. Sequenced input: peripheral blood. CDR3 in DNA: TGTGCCAGCAGCTTAGAGGGTGTCGCGGGAGGCTACAATGAGCAGTTCTTC. Protein product: CASSLEGVAGGYNEQFF.